This is a list of T cell receptor beta chains from one sample in a study of CD8 T cells in Susac syndrome. TCRdb recomputed calls from the immunoSEQ multiplex PCR reads with MiXCR, one row per CDR3 protein. The sample lists about 150,000 distinct CDR3 sequences, approximately 94% seen once, with more than 0.2% in the top ten. The sample taken for sequencing was CD8+ T cells from PBMCs. These receptor sequences come from a human donor with multiple sclerosis. Both conserved end residues are part of each CDR3. Each record gives: D gene, V gene, clone size, J gene, CDR3 DNA, CDR3 protein. A D gene is named only where the DNA matches it firmly. Clone size, where shown, is once, few, many, or a class for clones that have expanded.

d_call: TRBD1
v_call: TRBV2
clone_size: .
j_call: TRBJ1-5
cdr3_nt: TGTGCCAGCAGTGGGGTGGGGGACAGGGTCACGATTCCCCAGCATTTT
cdr3_aa: CASSGVGDRVTIPQHF

d_call: TRBD2
v_call: TRBV2
clone_size: once
j_call: TRBJ2-6
cdr3_nt: TGTGCCAGCCTATTTACCGGGGGGGCTGGGGCCAACGTCCTGACTTTC
cdr3_aa: CASLFTGGAGANVLTF

d_call: .
v_call: TRBV7-8
clone_size: .
j_call: TRBJ1-5
cdr3_nt: TGTGCCAGCAGCTTATCGTTCGGCAATCAGCCCCAGCATTTT
cdr3_aa: CASSLSFGNQPQHF

d_call: TRBD1
v_call: TRBV24-1
clone_size: once
j_call: TRBJ1-1
cdr3_nt: TGTGCCACCAGTGACCCAGGGGGCACTGAAGCTTTCTTT
cdr3_aa: CATSDPGGTEAFF

d_call: .
v_call: TRBV2
clone_size: .
j_call: TRBJ2-7
cdr3_nt: TGTGCCAGCAGTGAGGAGAAGCGGGCAACCTACGAGCAGTACTTC
cdr3_aa: CASSEEKRATYEQYF

d_call: TRBD2
v_call: TRBV13
clone_size: .
j_call: TRBJ2-2
cdr3_nt: TGTGCCAGCAGCTTTCGCGGGGGGACGAACACCGGGGAGCTGTTTTTT
cdr3_aa: CASSFRGGTNTGELFF

d_call: .
v_call: TRBV20-1
clone_size: .
j_call: TRBJ1-5
cdr3_nt: TGCAGTGCTAGAGATGAGAAGGGGGGTATTAGCAATCAGCCCCAGCATTTT
cdr3_aa: CSARDEKGGISNQPQHF

d_call: .
v_call: TRBV7-9
clone_size: .
j_call: TRBJ2-7
cdr3_nt: TGTGCCAGCAGCGGAGAAGCTAGAGACCCCTACGAGCAGTACTTC
cdr3_aa: CASSGEARDPYEQYF

d_call: .
v_call: TRBV15
clone_size: .
j_call: TRBJ1-1
cdr3_nt: TGTGCCACCAGCCTCCAAACAGGGAGGGGGGCTTTCTTT
cdr3_aa: CATSLQTGRGAFF

d_call: TRBD2
v_call: TRBV9
clone_size: .
j_call: TRBJ2-3
cdr3_nt: TGTGCCAGCACCGCTAGCGGGGGGGATAGAGATACGCAGTATTTT
cdr3_aa: CASTASGGDRDTQYF

d_call: .
v_call: TRBV29-1
clone_size: .
j_call: TRBJ2-5
cdr3_nt: TGCAGCGTTGAGAAGGGGGGAGAGACCCAGTACTTC
cdr3_aa: CSVEKGGETQYF

d_call: .
v_call: TRBV27
clone_size: .
j_call: TRBJ1-6
cdr3_nt: TGTGCCAGCAGTTTTAGTGGACAGAGATACCAATCGCCCCTCCACTTT
cdr3_aa: CASSFSGQRYQSPLHF

d_call: TRBD2
v_call: TRBV29-1
clone_size: .
j_call: TRBJ2-2
cdr3_nt: TGCAGCGTCCAGGGAGGGACCGGGGAGCTGTTTTTT
cdr3_aa: CSVQGGTGELFF

d_call: TRBD1
v_call: TRBV7-9
clone_size: .
j_call: TRBJ2-7
cdr3_nt: TGTGCCAGCAGCTTAGGGGGACAGGGGACGTTC
cdr3_aa: CASSLGGQGTF

d_call: TRBD1
v_call: TRBV5-4
clone_size: .
j_call: TRBJ2-5
cdr3_nt: TGTGCCAGCAGCTTGTCACCGTTTCGAGACAGGGTAGAAGTAGGGGAGACCCAGTACTTC
cdr3_aa: CASSLSPFRDRVEVGETQYF

d_call: .
v_call: TRBV2
clone_size: .
j_call: TRBJ2-7
cdr3_nt: TGTGCCAGCAGTGAACGGGGCGGCTCCTACGAGCAGTACTTC
cdr3_aa: CASSERGGSYEQYF